The clone carrying this T cell receptor (beta chain) has at least ten counts. Its antigen is not identified. Amplified TCR beta CDR3 regions derived from RNA transcripts. The primer set for the first-round RT-PCR of the TCR CDR3 was HTBI. TCRdb itself ran the multiplex PCR reads through MiXCR, one entry per CDR3 protein. The table shows approximately 400,000 distinct CDR3 sequences, with more than 13% occurring only once. The ends were cut back, 6 bases at V and 2 bases at J, with 15 bases in the middle. This CDR3 is 15 amino acids long. Germline CDR1 reads SNHLY; CDR2 reads FYNNEI. Each ophthalmopathy patient scored at least 3 on the Clinical Activity Score and at least 4 on NOSPECS grade, with duration under 3 months. Clinical symptoms, serum thyroxine and TRAb, thyroid ultrasound and orbital computed tomography together formed the diagnostic basis. The record originates from a study of T cells in Graves' hyperthyroidism and ophthalmopathy. Study-level information: Peripheral blood specimens were obtained at initial diagnosis, prior to any treatment. Study outcomes and limitations: Prediction of ophthalmopathy progression came a median approximately 6 months pre-onset.

This TCR derives from a man in his fifties with Graves' ophthalmopathy. Sequenced: blood. The J gene is TRBJ2-3, the V gene TRBV2, with D possibly being TRBD1 (6 bases). The CDR3 DNA follows: TGTGCCAGCAGGGGTGGGGACACCAACACAGATACGCAGTATTTT. This codes for CASRGGDTNTDTQYF.